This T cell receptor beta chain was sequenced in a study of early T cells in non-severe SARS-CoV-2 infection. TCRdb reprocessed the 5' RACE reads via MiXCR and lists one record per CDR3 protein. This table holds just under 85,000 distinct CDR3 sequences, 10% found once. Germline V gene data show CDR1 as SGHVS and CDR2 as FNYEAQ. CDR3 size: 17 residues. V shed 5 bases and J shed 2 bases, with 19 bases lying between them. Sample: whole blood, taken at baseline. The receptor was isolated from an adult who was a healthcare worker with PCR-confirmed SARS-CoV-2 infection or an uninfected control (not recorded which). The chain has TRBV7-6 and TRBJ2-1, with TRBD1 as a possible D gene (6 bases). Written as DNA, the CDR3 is TGTGCCAGCAGCCGCACCCCCGACAGGAGACCCTACAATGAGCAGTTCTTC. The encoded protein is CASSRTPDRRPYNEQFF.